This T cell receptor (beta chain) was sequenced during a study of T cell changes during pregnancy in multiple sclerosis (dated by TCRdb to the late 2010s). Regarding the study in general: In women with multiple sclerosis, the researchers looked at how the T cell repertoire shifted as pregnancy progressed.

As to this clone: Its target antigen remains unknown. Base qualities are not at hand, and no much larger clone is one base apart.

The library was made by the immunoSEQ multiplex PCR assay. TCRdb limited this immuneACCESS table to in-frame rearrangements with V and J called. A share of clones is missing; checked studies link under half to unresolved V genes, and the rest is unexplained. For this sample there are about 58,000 clones; roughly 93% appear just once. The top ten clones comprise approximately 3.8% of the sample. Based on the germline V gene, the CDR1 and CDR2 sequences are MGHRA and YSYEKL. Compared with germline, V lacks 0 bases and J lacks 4 bases; bases without a gene match: 9. The CDR3 holds 18 amino acids from the cysteine to the phenylalanine. Only CDR3 DNA is held: 54 bases, read in frame from base 1.

The TCR originated in a female donor with multiple sclerosis, enrolled in a pregnancy study. This specimen consisted of CD8+ T cells from peripheral blood mononuclear cells, obtained in the second trimester of pregnancy. The rearranged chain carries TRBV4-1 and TRBJ1-1, and TRBD1 aligns with 12 junction nucleotides. The bases read TGCGCCAGCAGCCAAGATCCCAGGGACAGGGGGCTGAGCACTGAAGCTTTCTTT. Translated, it reads CASSQDPRDRGLSTEAFF.